This T cell receptor beta chain was identified during a study of regulatory T cells in long-lasting Graves disease (dated by TCRdb to the early 2020s). Background on the whole study: Persistent Graves' disease meant more than 5 years of antithyroid drug treatment with TSH receptor autoantibodies that stayed positive. Persistent Graves' disease patients were compared with newly diagnosed Graves' disease patients by peripheral blood TCR sequencing and RNA sequencing. The study took place in China and was registered as a clinical trial. A total of 33 samples were covered by TCR sequencing, comprising approximately 13 persistent and 20 or so newly diagnosed Graves' disease patients. Persistent Graves' disease patients in the clinical cohort had taken antithyroid drugs for about 9.7 years on average.

As encoded in the germline V gene, CDR1 is SNHLY while CDR2 is FYNNEI. Its CDR3 holds 13 amino acids, cysteine through phenylalanine. Only the CDR3 DNA stays, 39 bases, in frame from base 1. With regard to this clonotype: Its antigen is unknown. A read error may account for a junction end that differs from germline.

The sample's time point label, decoded: persistent/refractory GD, antithyroid drugs over 5 years with positive TRAb. RNA was extracted from PBMCs in TRIzol for both TCR sequencing and RNA sequencing. The diagnosis of Graves' disease followed American Thyroid Association guidelines. The patients came from an endocrinology department in Xi'an, China. Each patient gave approximately 10 milliliters of peripheral blood, collected in an EDTA anticoagulant tube. Ficoll Paque Plus density gradient separation was used to isolate PBMCs, and no additional T cell sorting was done. An Agilent 2100 Bioanalyzer and agarose gel were used to assess RNA quality, and a NanoDrop 2000 was used to measure RNA concentration. What the study reported, not specific to this receptor: Sequencing and analysis were restricted to the TCR beta chain. TRBV28, TRBJ1-2 and TRBJ2-5 were preferentially used in persistent disease, while TRBV20-1 and TRBJ2-1 were favored in newly diagnosed disease. Because the primary lesion, thyroid tissue, could not be accessed, the study looked at peripheral blood alone. More public clonotypes were shared among persistent patients (around 2,600) than among newly diagnosed patients (more than 900). As a limitation, the authors acknowledged that the small sample size may reduce accuracy. Lower TCR Shannon entropy and fewer highly expanded clones were observed in persistent Graves' disease patients than in newly diagnosed patients, which suggested clonal expansion.

Libraries were built with multiplex PCR. TCRdb shows the sequencer as Illumina HiSeq 4000. To build TCR beta libraries, CDR3 regions were amplified by Arm-PCR using iRepertoire HTBI primers. Gel purification was performed on PCR products prior to sequencing. On the study's bioinformatics: Gene usage analysis of CDR3 amino acid clonotypes relied on the 62 TRBV and fewer than 15 TRBJ segments identified across samples. COPE and FqMerger were used to merge filtered high-quality paired reads into contigs. BLAST was used to align contigs to the IMGT TRBV, TRBD and TRBJ reference genes, and CDR3 was defined following IMGT. Any clonotype with a frequency above 0.1% was classified as a highly expanded clone. Repertoire diversity was measured by Shannon entropy, and V-J evenness by the Gini coefficient. A clonotype found in more than one individual was treated as public. TCRdb itself trimmed the public reads at Q25 with fastp, ran MiXCR and retained productive beta chains. Merged by CDR3 protein, the rows form single entries marked with the most common genes and DNA. The V and J calls were determined by TCRdb, not by the authors. This sample lists roughly 490,000 distinct CDR3 sequences; 20% to 25% were detected once. Of the sample, roughly 13% is held by the ten largest clones.

The sample consisted of peripheral blood mononuclear cells (PBMCs), taken when the disease was refractory, from a patient treated with antithyroid drugs. This clonotype was sampled from a female donor with Graves disease. The rearranged segments are TRBV2 and TRBJ1-1; a weak D assignment points to TRBD1 (6 bases agree). The DNA sequence is given as TGTGCCAGCAGCCTAAAGGGGGATACTGGAGCTTTCTTT. Its translation reads: CASSLKGDTGAFF.